The clone carrying this T cell receptor beta chain has only a few counts. This record comes from a study of blood T cell repertoires in COVID-19. For the study at large: The United States, Italy and Spain were the sources of the acute and convalescent COVID-19 samples. PBMCs, B-cell-depleted T cells, or T cells provided the cDNA or gDNA that made up the material.

In the study's own analysis: It was from reference gene primer amplification that nucleated cell counts were estimated. TCRdb keeps only in-frame clones here, not all; method: immunoSEQ multiplex PCR. V, J and clone size were drawn from that table, and D and trimming were deduced from the DNA. The sample lists about 36,000 clones; 90% were seen once. V was clipped by 0 bases and J by 0 bases; unmatched bases: 11. The CDR3 is 21 amino acids. Germline V CDR1 and CDR2: SGHRS, YFSETQ. This chain links TRBV5-1 with TRBJ2-2; TRBD2 matches at 13 bases. The sequence came from a human donor in a cohort sampled during active COVID-19. Sequenced sample: peripheral blood. Here the CDR3 reads CASSLGRGLAGHVANTGELFF. CDR3 nucleotide sequence: TGCGCCAGCAGCTTGGGGCGGGGACTAGCGGGACACGTAGCGAACACCGGGGAGCTGTTTTTT. Full variable domain (outside the CDR3, taken from reference TRBV5-1 and TRBJ2-2): KAGVTQTPRYLIKTRGQQVTLSCSPISGHRSVSWYQQTPGQGLQFLFEYFSETQRNKGNFPGRFSGRQFSNSRSEMNVSTLELGDSALYLCASSLGRGLAGHVANTGELFFGEGSRLTVL.